One T cell receptor beta chain is described in this entry. A single base separates this from a much larger clone, so it may be a read error. The data are from a study of identical twins. The germline gives CDR1 SGHRS, CDR2 YFSETQ. CDR3 length equals 14 residues. Trimming left V 5 bases short and J 2 bases short, with 13 bases between. TCRdb reprocessed the 5' RACE reads with MiXCR, giving one entry per CDR3 protein. In the table there are fewer than 350,000 distinct CDR3 sequences, less than 9% of which are singletons. This sample also appeared in a second study, on yellow fever vaccine responses in identical twins.

This sequence joins TRBV5-1 and TRBJ2-5; D remains unclear. The sample taken for sequencing was memory (CD45RO+) T cells sorted from blood. The clonotype originates from a woman between 18 and 29 years old in good health. The CDR3 is CASSIEAPQETQYF. The DNA of the CDR3 is TGCGCCAGCAGTATCGAGGCCCCACAAGAGACCCAGTACTTC. Together with reference TRBV5-1 and TRBJ2-5, the CDR3 gives the full variable domain: KAGVTQTPRYLIKTRGQQVTLSCSPISGHRSVSWYQQTPGQGLQFLFEYFSETQRNKGNFPGRFSGRQFSNSRSEMNVSTLELGDSALYLCASSIEAPQETQYFGPGTRLLVL.